This TCR beta chain was identified in a study of neoadjuvant anti-PD-1 for oral cavity cancer. This clone was seen only once. Data came from immunoSEQ multiplex PCR; TCRdb stores just in-frame clones and leaves some out. The sample records fewer than 20,000 clones, 66% being singletons. The V gene's germline CDR1 is MNHEY and CDR2 SVGAGI. J was trimmed by 4 bases and V by 6 bases; bases with no gene match: 10. This CDR3 is built from 15 residues. Sequences were derived from PBMCs, sampled before nivolumab (anti-PD-1) treatment. The source of this sequence is a person aged 40 to 85 with oral cavity squamous cell carcinoma. The genes are TRBV6-5 and TRBJ2-3; 7 bases are a match to TRBD1. DNA of the CDR3: TGTGCCAGCAGGGCCAGACAGGGAATCCCAGATACGCAGTATTTT. Protein sequence: CASRARQGIPDTQYF.